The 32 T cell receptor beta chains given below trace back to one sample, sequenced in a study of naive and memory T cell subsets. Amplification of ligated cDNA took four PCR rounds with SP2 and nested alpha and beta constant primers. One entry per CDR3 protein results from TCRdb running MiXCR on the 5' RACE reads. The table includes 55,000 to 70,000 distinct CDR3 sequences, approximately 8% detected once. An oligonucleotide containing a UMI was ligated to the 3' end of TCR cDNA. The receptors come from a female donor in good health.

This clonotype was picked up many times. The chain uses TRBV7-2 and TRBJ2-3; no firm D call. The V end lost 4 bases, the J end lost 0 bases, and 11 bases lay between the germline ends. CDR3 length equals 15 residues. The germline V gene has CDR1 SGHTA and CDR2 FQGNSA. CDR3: CASSSWTLSTDTQYF. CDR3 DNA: TGTGCCAGCAGCTCCTGGACCCTCAGCACAGATACGCAGTATTTT.

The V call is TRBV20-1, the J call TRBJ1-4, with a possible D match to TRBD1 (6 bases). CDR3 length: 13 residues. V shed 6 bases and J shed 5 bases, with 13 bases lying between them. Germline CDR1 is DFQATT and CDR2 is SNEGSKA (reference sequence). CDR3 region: CSAWTDRNEKLFF. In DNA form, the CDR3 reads TGCAGTGCCTGGACAGATCGAAATGAAAAACTGTTTTTT.

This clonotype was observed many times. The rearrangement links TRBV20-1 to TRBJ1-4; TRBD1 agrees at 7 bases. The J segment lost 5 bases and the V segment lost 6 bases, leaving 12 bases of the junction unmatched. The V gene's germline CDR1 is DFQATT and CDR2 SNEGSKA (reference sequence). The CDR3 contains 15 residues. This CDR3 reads CSALPLGDSNEKLFF. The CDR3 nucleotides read TGCAGTGCCCTACCCCTTGGGGACAGCAATGAAAAACTGTTTTTT.

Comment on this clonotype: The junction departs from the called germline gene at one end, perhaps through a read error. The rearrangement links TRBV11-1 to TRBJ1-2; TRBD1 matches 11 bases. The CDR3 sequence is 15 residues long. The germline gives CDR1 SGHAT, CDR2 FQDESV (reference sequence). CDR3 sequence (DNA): TGTGCCAGCAGCCCCGGGACAGGGGGATTAGTTGGCGACACCTTC. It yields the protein CASSPGTGGLVGDTF.

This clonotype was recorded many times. This CDR3 reads CASSWSAGKETQYF. CDR3 sequence (DNA): TGTGCCAGCTCATGGTCGGCGGGGAAAGAGACCCAGTACTTC. The V gene is TRBV18, the J gene TRBJ2-5; possible D gene TRBD2, 6 bases. Germline loops: CDR1 KGHSH, CDR2 LQKENI. V shed 5 bases and J shed 3 bases, with 13 bases lying between them. The CDR3 is 14 residues long.

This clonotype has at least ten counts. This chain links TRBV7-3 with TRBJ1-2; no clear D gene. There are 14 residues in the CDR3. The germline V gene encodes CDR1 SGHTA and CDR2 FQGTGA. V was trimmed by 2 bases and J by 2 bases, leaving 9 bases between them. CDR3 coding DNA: TGTGCCAGCAGCTTAGTACACCCCAACTATGGCTACACCTTC. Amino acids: CASSLVHPNYGYTF.

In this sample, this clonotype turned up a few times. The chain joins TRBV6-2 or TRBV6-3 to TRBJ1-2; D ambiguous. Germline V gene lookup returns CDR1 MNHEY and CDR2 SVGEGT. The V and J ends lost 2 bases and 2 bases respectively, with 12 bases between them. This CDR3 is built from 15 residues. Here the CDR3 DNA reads TGTGCCAGCAGTTACAGCGGCAGATCCAACTATGGCTACACCTTC. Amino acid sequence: CASSYSGRSNYGYTF.

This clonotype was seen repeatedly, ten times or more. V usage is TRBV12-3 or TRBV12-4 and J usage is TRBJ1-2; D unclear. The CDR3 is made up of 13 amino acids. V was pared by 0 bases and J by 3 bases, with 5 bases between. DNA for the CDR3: TGTGCCAGCAGTTTAGCGGCTGACTATGGCTACACCTTC. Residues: CASSLAADYGYTF.

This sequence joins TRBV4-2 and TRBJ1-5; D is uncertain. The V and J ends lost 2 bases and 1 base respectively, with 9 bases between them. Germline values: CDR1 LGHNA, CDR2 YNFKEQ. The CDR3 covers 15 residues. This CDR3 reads CASSQSVRSNQPQHF. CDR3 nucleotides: TGTGCCAGCAGCCAATCGGTGAGAAGCAATCAGCCCCAGCATTTT.

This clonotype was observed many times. The CDR3 sequence is CASSYQGGGYEQYF. The CDR3 nucleotides are TGTGCCAGCAGTTACCAAGGGGGCGGATACGAGCAGTACTTC. The chain links TRBV6-2 or TRBV6-3 to TRBJ2-7; TRBD1 agrees at 7 bases. The germline CDR1 and CDR2 sequences are MNHEY and SVGEGT. V shed 2 bases, J shed 4 bases, and the junction held 5 bases outside the gene matches. This CDR3 region has 14 residues.

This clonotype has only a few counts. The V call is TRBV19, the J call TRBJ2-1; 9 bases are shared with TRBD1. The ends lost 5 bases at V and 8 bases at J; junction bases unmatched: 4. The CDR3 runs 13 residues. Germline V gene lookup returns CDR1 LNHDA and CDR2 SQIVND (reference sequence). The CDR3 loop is CASSSRQGDEQFF. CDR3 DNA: TGTGCCAGTAGTTCGAGACAGGGGGATGAGCAGTTCTTC. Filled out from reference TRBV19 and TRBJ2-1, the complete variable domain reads DGGITQSPKYLFRKEGQNVTLSCEQNLNHDAMYWYRQDPGQGLRLIYYSQIVNDFQKGDIAEGYSVSREKKESFPLTVTSAQKNPTAFYLCASSSRQGDEQFFGPGTRLTVL.

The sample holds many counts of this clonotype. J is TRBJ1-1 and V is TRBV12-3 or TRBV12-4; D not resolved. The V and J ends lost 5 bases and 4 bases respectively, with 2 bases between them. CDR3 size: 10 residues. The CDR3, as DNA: TGTGCCAGCAGTCGCACTGAAGCTTTCTTT. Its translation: CASSRTEAFF.

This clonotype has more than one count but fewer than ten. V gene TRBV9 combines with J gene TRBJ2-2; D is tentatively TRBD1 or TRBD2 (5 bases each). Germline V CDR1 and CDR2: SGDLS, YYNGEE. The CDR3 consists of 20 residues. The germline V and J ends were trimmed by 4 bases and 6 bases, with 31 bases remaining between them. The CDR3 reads CASSYGLYSASGPGAGELFF. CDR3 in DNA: TGTGCCAGCAGCTACGGGCTTTATTCAGCTTCGGGGCCTGGCGCCGGGGAGCTGTTTTTT.

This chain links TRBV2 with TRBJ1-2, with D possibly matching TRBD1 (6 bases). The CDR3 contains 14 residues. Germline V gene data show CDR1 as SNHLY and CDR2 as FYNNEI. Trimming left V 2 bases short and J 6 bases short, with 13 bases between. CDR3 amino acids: CASSERQVLDGYTF. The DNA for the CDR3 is TGTGCCAGCAGTGAAAGACAGGTATTAGATGGCTACACCTTC.

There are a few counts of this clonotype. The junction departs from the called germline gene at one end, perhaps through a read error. The CDR3 is CASSLDSRGDTF. The CDR3 DNA follows: TGTGCCAGCAGCCTCGACTCGCGTGGCGACACCTTC. J is TRBJ1-2 and V is TRBV12-3 or TRBV12-4, with D uncertain. The CDR3 consists of 12 residues.

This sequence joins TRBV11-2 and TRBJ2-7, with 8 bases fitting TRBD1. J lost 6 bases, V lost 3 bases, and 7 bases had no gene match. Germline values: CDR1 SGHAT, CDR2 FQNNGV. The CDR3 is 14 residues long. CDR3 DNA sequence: TGTGCCAGCAGCTTGAGGACAGGGCCTTTCGAGCAGTACTTC. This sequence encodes CASSLRTGPFEQYF.

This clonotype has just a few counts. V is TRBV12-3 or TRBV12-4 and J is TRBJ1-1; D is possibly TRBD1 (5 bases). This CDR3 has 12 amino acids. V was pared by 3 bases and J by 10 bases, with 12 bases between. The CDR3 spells CASSLAGAGAFF. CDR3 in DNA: TGTGCCAGCAGTTTGGCCGGGGCAGGAGCTTTCTTT.

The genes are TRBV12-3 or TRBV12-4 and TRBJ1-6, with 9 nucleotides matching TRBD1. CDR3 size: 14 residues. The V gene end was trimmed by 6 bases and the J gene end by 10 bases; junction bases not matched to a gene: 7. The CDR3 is CASSRTGDGSPLHF. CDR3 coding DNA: TGTGCCAGCAGCCGGACAGGGGATGGATCACCCCTCCACTTT.

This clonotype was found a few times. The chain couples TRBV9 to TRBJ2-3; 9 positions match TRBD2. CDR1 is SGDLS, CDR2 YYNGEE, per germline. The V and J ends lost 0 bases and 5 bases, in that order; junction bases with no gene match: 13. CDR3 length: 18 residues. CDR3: CASSVEGGGAGREDTQYF. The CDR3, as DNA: TGTGCCAGCAGCGTAGAAGGCGGGGGGGCGGGAAGGGAAGATACGCAGTATTTT.

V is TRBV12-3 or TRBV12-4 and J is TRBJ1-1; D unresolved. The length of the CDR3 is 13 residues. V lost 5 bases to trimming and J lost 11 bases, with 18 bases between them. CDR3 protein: CASSALGPRRAFF. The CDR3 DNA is TGTGCCAGCAGTGCCCTCGGTCCTCGGAGGGCTTTCTTT.

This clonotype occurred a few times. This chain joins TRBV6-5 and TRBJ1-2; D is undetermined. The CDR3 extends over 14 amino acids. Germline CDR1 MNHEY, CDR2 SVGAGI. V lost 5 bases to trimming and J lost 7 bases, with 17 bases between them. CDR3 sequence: CASSPPRPWLGYTF. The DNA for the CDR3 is TGTGCCAGCAGTCCCCCGAGACCCTGGCTTGGCTACACCTTC.

CDR3 nucleotide sequence: TGCAGTGCTAGGGGGGGAGAGGCTGCTGGAAACACCATATATTTT. Its translation is CSARGGEAAGNTIYF. This rearrangement joins TRBV20-1 to TRBJ1-3; D is perhaps TRBD1 (5 bases). The V and J ends lost 3 bases and 2 bases respectively, with 14 bases between them. The CDR3 sequence is 15 residues long. CDR1 and CDR2 from the germline V gene are DFQATT and SNEGSKA (reference sequence).

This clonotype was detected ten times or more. DNA for the CDR3: TGTGCCAGCAAGGAACAGGTGGATAGTTTACGGGGCTACACCTTC. Its translation is CASKEQVDSLRGYTF. The rearrangement links TRBV27 to TRBJ1-2, with D possibly TRBD1 on 5 matching bases. From germline, CDR1 is MNHEY and CDR2 SMNVEV (reference sequence). The CDR3 is 15 residues long. V was clipped by 7 bases and J by 8 bases, with 23 bases between them.

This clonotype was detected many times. The DNA for the CDR3 is TGTGCCATCAGTGTGGGAGGAGATCAGCCCCAGCATTTT. Amino acid sequence: CAISVGGDQPQHF. This chain links TRBV10-3 with TRBJ1-5; no clear D. The CDR3 contains 13 residues. V lost 4 bases to trimming and J lost 5 bases, with 9 bases between them. Germline V gives CDR1 ENHRY, CDR2 SYGVKD.

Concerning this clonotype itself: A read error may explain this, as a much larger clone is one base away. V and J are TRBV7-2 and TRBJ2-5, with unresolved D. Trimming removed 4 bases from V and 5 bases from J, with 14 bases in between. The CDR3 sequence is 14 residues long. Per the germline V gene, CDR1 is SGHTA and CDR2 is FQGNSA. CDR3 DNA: TGTGCCAGCAGCTCCCCCGTGAGAGCGGAGACCCAGTACTTC. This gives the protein CASSSPVRAETQYF.

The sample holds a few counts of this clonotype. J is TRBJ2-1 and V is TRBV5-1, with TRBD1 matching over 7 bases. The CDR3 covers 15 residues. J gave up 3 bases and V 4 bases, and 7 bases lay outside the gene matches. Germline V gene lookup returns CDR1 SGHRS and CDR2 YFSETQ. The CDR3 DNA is TGCGCCAGCAGCCCCCGACAGGGAAACTACAATGAGCAGTTCTTC. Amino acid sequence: CASSPRQGNYNEQFF.

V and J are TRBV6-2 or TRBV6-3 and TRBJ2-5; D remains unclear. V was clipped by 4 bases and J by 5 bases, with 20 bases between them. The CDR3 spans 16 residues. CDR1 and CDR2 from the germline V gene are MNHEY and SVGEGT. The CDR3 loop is CASSSIAQRRSETQYF. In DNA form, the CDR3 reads TGTGCCAGCAGTTCAATCGCCCAAAGAAGGTCGGAGACCCAGTACTTC.

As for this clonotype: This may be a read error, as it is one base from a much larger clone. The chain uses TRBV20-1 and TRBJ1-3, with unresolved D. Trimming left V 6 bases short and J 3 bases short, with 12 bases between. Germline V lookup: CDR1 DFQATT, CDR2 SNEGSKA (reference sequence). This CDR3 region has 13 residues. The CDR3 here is CSARRQCGNTIYF. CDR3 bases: TGCAGTGCCAGGAGACAATGTGGAAACACCATATATTTT.

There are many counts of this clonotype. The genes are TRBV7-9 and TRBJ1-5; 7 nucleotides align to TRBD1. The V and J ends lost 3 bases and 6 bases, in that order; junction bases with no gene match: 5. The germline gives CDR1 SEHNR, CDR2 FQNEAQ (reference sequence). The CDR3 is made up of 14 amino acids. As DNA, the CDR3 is TGTGCCAGCAGCTTGCAGGGGGGAAGTCAGCCCCAGCATTTT. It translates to CASSLQGGSQPQHF.

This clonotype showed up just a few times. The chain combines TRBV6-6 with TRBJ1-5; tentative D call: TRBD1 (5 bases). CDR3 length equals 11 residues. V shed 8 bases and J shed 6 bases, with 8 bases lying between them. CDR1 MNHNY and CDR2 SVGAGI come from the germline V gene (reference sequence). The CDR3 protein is CASGGSQPQHF. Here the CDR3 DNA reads TGTGCCAGCGGGGGGAGTCAGCCCCAGCATTTT.

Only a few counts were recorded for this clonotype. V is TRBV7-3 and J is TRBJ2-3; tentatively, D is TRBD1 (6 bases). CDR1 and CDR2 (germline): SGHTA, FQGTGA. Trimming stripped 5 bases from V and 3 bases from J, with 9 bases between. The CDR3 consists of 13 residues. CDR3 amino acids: CASSRDRTDTQYF. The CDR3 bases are TGTGCCAGCAGCAGAGACAGGACAGATACGCAGTATTTT.

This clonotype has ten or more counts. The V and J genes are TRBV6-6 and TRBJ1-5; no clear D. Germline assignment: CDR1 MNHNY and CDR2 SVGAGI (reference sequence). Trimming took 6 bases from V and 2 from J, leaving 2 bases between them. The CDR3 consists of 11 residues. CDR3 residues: CASSRNQPQHF. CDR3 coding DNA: TGTGCCAGCAGCCGCAATCAGCCCCAGCATTTT.